This T cell receptor beta chain was obtained from a study of cytomegalovirus exposure and HLA in healthy donors. Regarding the study as a whole: Cytomegalovirus status, reportedly, was diagnosed with high specificity and sensitivity by the classifier.

Remarks on this clone: Its antigen remains unidentified.

Trimming removed 0 bases from V and 0 bases from J, with 13 bases in between. The CDR3 is made up of 17 amino acids. Germline V gene lookup returns CDR1 SGHTS and CDR2 YDEGEE. PCR employed 60 Vbeta and 13 Jbeta primers. Repertoires were generated with immunoSEQ multiplex PCR, while TCRdb's copy carries only in-frame clones and drops some. This sample's clone table lists about 200,000 clones. The sequence was collected from a boy between 5 and 17 years old in good health and CMV-seronegative. Source material: PBMCs. This chain links TRBV5-8 with TRBJ2-1, with a possible D match to TRBD2 (6 bases). CDR3 amino acids: CASSLGLRDFSYNEQFF. In DNA, the CDR3 is TGTGCCAGCAGCTTGGGACTTAGGGACTTCTCCTACAATGAGCAGTTCTTC.